This TCR beta chain was captured by sequencing in a study of blood T cell repertoires in COVID-19. Turning to the study itself: Whether acute or convalescent, the COVID-19 samples came from the United States, Italy and Spain. The analysed material was cDNA or gDNA that came from T cells, B-cell-depleted T cells, or PBMCs.

Germline V CDR1 and CDR2: MGHRA, YSYEKL. With 2 bases removed from V and 8 bases from J, the gap between germline ends came to 15 bases. CDR3 length: 14 amino acids. In the source study's methods: Quantification of nucleated cells was approximated via reference gene primer amplification. Repertoires were generated with immunoSEQ multiplex PCR, while TCRdb's copy carries only in-frame clones and drops some. That table gives V, J and clone size, and the DNA gave D and trimming. Seen here are about 40,000 clones, approximately 91% observed once, and the top ten hold approximately 2%. The source material was peripheral blood. The TCR comes from a human donor in a cohort sampled during active COVID-19. This chain joins TRBV4-1 and TRBJ1-2; a possible D gene is TRBD1 (6 bases). CDR3 region: CASSQITGPGGYTF. The DNA of the CDR3 is TGCGCCAGCAGCCAAATTACAGGGCCGGGAGGCTACACCTTC.